This TCR beta chain comes out of a study of blood T cell repertoires in COVID-19 (dated by TCRdb to about 2020). About the full investigation: Samples covering the acute and convalescent phases of COVID-19 were provided by collaborators in the United States, Italy and Spain. A de-identified subject ID, COVID-19 status, age in years and sex were almost always included in the sample metadata. The prospective study material was composed of cDNA or gDNA derived from T cells, B-cell-depleted T cells, or PBMCs. Samples were obtained from the ongoing ImmuneRACE study (first 160 participants) and from 950 to 1,500 subjects provided by 6 global collaborators. Deeply sampled blood TCRbeta repertoires from subjects exposed to, actively infected with, or recovered from COVID-19 were included in the dataset. Where available, HLA class I and class II types were obtained from metadata supplied by the sample provider rather than from assay-based typing. The repertoires were released in a freely available public database intended as a resource for research on the immune response to SARS-CoV-2.

Study-wide conclusions, independent of this receptor: The amount of clinical and demographic metadata varied by source and participant and was provided uncurated.

One collaborating source in Seattle enrolled patients while the patients were actively infected and followed the patients over time throughout the course of disease. Collaborating institutions collected whole blood in K2EDTA tubes following their own protocols. Collaborator samples were shipped for TCRbeta analysis as frozen whole blood, isolated PBMCs, or DNA extracted from either sample type. The immunoSEQ Assay, a bias-controlled multiplex PCR, was used to amplify TCRbeta CDR3 regions from genomic DNA. On the authors' methods: The number of nucleated cells in each sample was estimated from the amplification of reference gene primers within the assay. To quantify the absolute abundance of each unique TCRbeta CDR3 rearrangement, sequence reads were collapsed and filtered. For each sample, productive Simpson clonality was calculated by taking the square root of Simpson's diversity index across productive rearrangements. In its TCRdb copy, this immuneACCESS table keeps in-frame sequences only and misses some clones. Where compared with another copy, unresolved V genes explain less than half of these, and the others have no known cause. That table furnishes V, J and clone size, whereas the DNA furnished D and trimming. This sample has around 340,000 clones in its table, and over 85% of those were observed once. The leading ten clones occupy over 3.5% of the sample.

Regarding this clone: The antigen it binds to is not known. Per-base quality was not reported, and no clone a single base away is much larger than it.

Trimming removed 3 bases from V and 0 bases from J, leaving 9 bases between the germline ends. CDR1 SGDLS and CDR2 YYNGEE were looked up in the germline V gene. Its CDR3 holds 14 amino acids, cysteine through phenylalanine. The CDR3 DNA has 42 bases and is translated from base 1. Sequenced input: peripheral blood. The TCR was taken from a woman aged 55-69 years with COVID-19, enrolled during active disease. The receptor chain draws on TRBV9 and TRBJ1-2, with the D gene call left open. The sequenced DNA is TGTGCCAGCAGCGCTCTGATAGCTAACTATGGCTACACCTTC. Translated, it gives CASSALIANYGYTF.